These 22 T cell receptor beta chains were all obtained from the same sample, sequenced in a study of T-cell memory formation after mild COVID-19 (dated by TCRdb to the early 2020s). Library method: 5' RACE. Reads for this sample came from an Illumina NovaSeq 6000. Using fastp at Q25 and MiXCR, TCRdb reprocessed the public reads and kept productive beta chains. Identical CDR3 protein sequences are pooled into one entry, listed with their most common genes and DNA. In all, the sample holds about 390,000 distinct CDR3 sequences, and about 17% of those were seen once. The ten largest clones capture about 22% of the sample. Specimen: PBMCs or a T cell subset sorted from them (not recorded which). These receptors all stem from a man aged 18 to 29 who had mild COVID-19 (a few samples of this study predate the infection). The sample titles of this study are shuffled in the database, so cell type and time point are left out; the donor was told from shared clones.

This clonotype was found a few times. The chain employs TRBV10-3 and TRBJ2-7; either TRBD1 or TRBD2 may supply D (6 bases each). The germline CDR1 and CDR2 sequences are ENHRY and SYGVKD. The CDR3 is 12 residues long. V lost 8 bases to trimming and J lost 5 bases, with 13 bases between them. Here the CDR3 DNA reads TGTGCCATCGCCGGAGGGGGTAACGAGCAGTACTTC. This gives the protein CAIAGGGNEQYF.

This clonotype occurred a few times. This rearrangement joins TRBV6-5 to TRBJ2-3, with 7 nucleotides matching TRBD2. The J segment lost 5 bases and the V segment lost 2 bases, leaving 7 bases of the junction unmatched. Per the germline V gene, CDR1 is MNHEY and CDR2 is SVGAGI. The CDR3 is 15 amino acids. The CDR3 loop is CASSYVGGGGDTQYF. The CDR3 region has the DNA TGTGCCAGCAGTTACGTTGGCGGGGGAGGAGATACGCAGTATTTT.

In its sample, this clonotype was seen a few times. The chain employs TRBV5-5 and TRBJ2-7; 11 nucleotides match TRBD2. This CDR3 contains 17 residues. V gave up 3 bases and J gave up 5 bases; unmatched junction bases: 13. Germline assignment: CDR1 SGHKS and CDR2 YYEKEE (reference sequence). The CDR3 DNA is TGTGCCAGCAGCTCACACCTACTAGCGGGGGAGGTCGACGAGCAGTACGTC. Translation: CASSSHLLAGEVDEQYV.

The chain employs TRBV20-1 and TRBJ1-1, with 7 bases identical to TRBD1. From germline, CDR1 is DFQATT and CDR2 SNEGSKA (reference sequence). The CDR3 spans 12 residues. The J segment lost 4 bases and the V segment lost 3 bases, leaving 2 bases of the junction unmatched. The CDR3 protein is CSASEGATEAFF. CDR3 nucleotide sequence: TGCAGTGCTAGTGAGGGGGCCACTGAAGCTTTCTTT.

This clonotype was seen only a few times. The rearrangement links TRBV29-1 to TRBJ2-5, with D possibly being TRBD1 or TRBD2 (5 bases each). Germline CDR1 and CDR2: SQVTM and ANQGSEA. Between the trimmed V and J ends, which lost 0 bases and 5 bases, there was a span of 16 bases. The CDR3 spans 15 residues. As DNA, the CDR3 is TGCAGCGTTGAAGATCACTTTCGGGGCTTCGAGACCCAGTACTTC. Its translation is CSVEDHFRGFETQYF.

The rearrangement links TRBV7-2 to TRBJ1-2; 7 bases match TRBD1. Unmatched junction bases numbered 11, after V lost 6 bases and J lost 4 bases. The germline V gene has CDR1 SGHTA and CDR2 FQGNSA. The CDR3 contains 15 residues. Here the CDR3 reads CASRHEGAGLYGYTF. The CDR3 nucleotides read TGTGCCAGCAGACACGAGGGGGCGGGTCTCTATGGCTACACCTTC. The full variable domain, with the rest looked up from reference TRBV7-2 and TRBJ1-2, is GAGVSQSPSNKVTEKGKDVELRCDPISGHTALYWYRQSLGQGLEFLIYFQGNSAPDKSGLPSDRFSAERTGGSVSTLTIQRTQQEDSAVYLCASRHEGAGLYGYTFGSGTRLTVV.

The rearrangement uses TRBV30 and TRBJ2-3; tentative D call: TRBD1 (5 bases). This CDR3 contains 12 residues. The germline gives CDR1 GTSNPN, CDR2 SVGIG (reference sequence). The CDR3 protein is CAAGPNTDTQYF. Written as DNA, the CDR3 is TGTGCTGCAGGGCCGAACACAGATACGCAGTATTTT.

The chain recombines TRBV23-1 with TRBJ1-2, with a weak D call TRBD1 (6 bases). TRBV23-1 is an ORF, and what it does is uncertain. The CDR3 is made up of 13 amino acids. V lost 8 bases, J lost 0 bases, and 10 bases lay in between. The CDR3 DNA reads TGCGCCAGCGGACAGCAAGCTAACTATGGCTACACCTTC. The encoded protein is CASGQQANYGYTF.

This clonotype was picked up one time. The V and J genes are TRBV12-3 or TRBV12-4 and TRBJ2-7; tentative D call: TRBD2 (5 bases). Trimming cost V 0 bases and J 6 bases, with 9 bases left between them. The CDR3 is made up of 13 amino acids. The CDR3 is CASSLARGLEQYF. For the CDR3, the DNA is TGTGCCAGCAGTTTAGCGCGTGGACTCGAGCAGTACTTC.

This clonotype was counted at least ten times. This rearrangement joins TRBV27 to TRBJ2-2; D possibly corresponds to TRBD2 (6 bases). Germline CDR1 MNHEY, CDR2 SMNVEV (reference sequence). Trimming left V 6 bases short and J 1 base short, with 9 bases between. This CDR3 region has 14 residues. CDR3: CASSRDLNTGELFF. The DNA for the CDR3 is TGTGCCAGCAGCCGGGACTTGAACACCGGGGAGCTGTTTTTT.

The rearrangement joins TRBV5-1 to TRBJ2-3, with D possibly matching TRBD2 (6 bases). The CDR3 is 16 residues long. Trimming took off 0 bases at V and 5 bases at J, with 16 bases between the two ends. Germline lookup yields CDR1 SGHRS and CDR2 YFSETQ. CDR3 residues: CASSLAVGLKGDTQYF. The CDR3 DNA sequence: TGCGCCAGCAGCTTGGCCGTGGGACTTAAGGGAGATACGCAGTATTTT.

In its sample, this clonotype was seen once. V usage is TRBV3-1 and J usage is TRBJ2-1, with D possibly TRBD1 on 7 matching bases. Trimming pared 1 base from V and 4 bases from J, leaving 14 bases between. The CDR3 spans 16 residues. Germline CDR1 is LGHDT and CDR2 is YNNKEL (reference sequence). CDR3 in DNA: TGTGCCAGCAGCCAAGCTGGAGGGGGCGATTACAATGAGCAGTTCTTC. It specifies CASSQAGGGDYNEQFF.

A few counts support this clonotype. The rearrangement uses TRBV2 and TRBJ2-7, with TRBD1 matching over 7 bases. V trimming: 7 bases; J trimming: 4 bases; junction bases outside the gene matches: 10. Germline CDR1 reads SNHLY; CDR2 reads FYNNEI. The CDR3 has 14 residues. The DNA of the CDR3 is TGTGCCAGCACCCACCCGGGACAGAAGTACGAGCAGTACGTC. Its translation is CASTHPGQKYEQYV.

J is TRBJ2-7 and V is TRBV7-6, with 14 positions matching TRBD2. The CDR3 contains 15 residues. With V trimmed by 5 bases and J by 6 bases, 6 bases remained unmatched. CDR1 is SGHVS, CDR2 FNYEAQ, per germline. Here the CDR3 reads CASSRGTSGGFEQYF. CDR3 nucleotides: TGTGCCAGCAGCCGAGGGACTAGCGGGGGTTTCGAGCAGTACTTC.

This clonotype has at least ten counts. This chain uses TRBV9 with TRBJ2-2; D ambiguous. The CDR3 totals 14 residues. The V and J ends lost 4 bases and 6 bases respectively, with 13 bases between them. CDR1 is SGDLS and CDR2 is YYNGEE in the germline V gene. This CDR3 is CASSLTGGAGELFF. Here the CDR3 DNA reads TGTGCCAGCAGCCTGACCGGTGGGGCCGGGGAGCTGTTTTTT.

This clonotype was seen at least ten times. The rearrangement links TRBV15 to TRBJ2-5; D is perhaps TRBD1 or TRBD2 (5 bases each). Germline values: CDR1 LNHNV, CDR2 YYDKDF (reference sequence). The CDR3 runs 13 residues. The V and J ends lost 1 base and 2 bases respectively, with 5 bases between them. In nucleotides, the CDR3 is TGTGCCACCAGCAGAGGGGGGCAAGAGACCCAGTACTTC. As protein: CATSRGGQETQYF.

This clonotype was recorded a few times. Here the CDR3 DNA reads TGCGCCAGCAGTCATGCCGGGGGCCGCACAGATACGCAGTATTTT. Translation: CASSHAGGRTDTQYF. The chain joins TRBV5-1 to TRBJ2-3; tentatively, D is TRBD1 or TRBD2 (6 bases each). CDR1 is SGHRS and CDR2 is YFSETQ in the germline V gene. Trimming left V 5 bases short and J 1 base short, with 14 bases between. The CDR3 runs to 15 residues.

The chain combines TRBV4-1 with TRBJ2-3; D gene uncertain. Germline CDR1 and CDR2: MGHRA and YSYEKL. V lost 1 base, J lost 2 bases, and 13 bases lay in between. The CDR3 is made up of 16 amino acids. The CDR3 bases are TGCGCCAGCAGCCAAGGGGTCTATCAAAACACAGATACGCAGTATTTT. Its protein product is CASSQGVYQNTDTQYF.

This clonotype showed up just a few times. The chain joins TRBV29-1 to TRBJ2-2; D may correspond to TRBD1 or TRBD2 (5 bases each). The germline V and J ends were trimmed by 6 bases and 7 bases, with 9 bases remaining between them. The CDR3 covers 11 residues. Germline V gives CDR1 SQVTM, CDR2 ANQGSEA. CDR3 coding DNA: TGCAGCGTGGGGGACGGCGGGGAGCTGTTTTTT. It encodes CSVGDGGELFF.

In its sample, this clonotype was seen a few times. The chain carries TRBV12-3 or TRBV12-4 and TRBJ1-4; TRBD1 is a possible D gene (5 bases). CDR3 length equals 16 residues. Trimming cost V 6 bases and J 6 bases, with 20 bases left between them. CDR3 protein: CASRTFPPIGDEKLFF. As DNA, the CDR3 is TGTGCCAGCAGGACTTTCCCCCCCATAGGGGATGAAAAACTGTTTTTT.

This clonotype has more than one count but fewer than ten. This chain joins TRBV7-2 and TRBJ2-2, with TRBD2 as a possible D gene (6 bases). Germline V gene data show CDR1 as SGHTA and CDR2 as FQGNSA. This CDR3 comprises 14 residues. The V and J ends lost 8 bases and 2 bases respectively, with 12 bases between them. Here the CDR3 DNA reads TGTGCCAGCCAGTGGGGGGATAACACCGGGGAGCTGTTTTTT. Translated: CASQWGDNTGELFF.

The chain links TRBV5-1 to TRBJ2-5; 11 bases are a match to TRBD2. The J segment lost 2 bases and the V segment lost 6 bases, leaving 6 bases of the junction unmatched. The germline gives CDR1 SGHRS, CDR2 YFSETQ. There are 15 residues in the CDR3. The CDR3 DNA reads as TGCGCCAGCACGTTGGGACTAGCGGTACAAGAGACCCAGTACTTC. This codes for CASTLGLAVQETQYF. The variable domain in full, with the rest retrieved from reference TRBV5-1 and TRBJ2-5, is KAGVTQTPRYLIKTRGQQVTLSCSPISGHRSVSWYQQTPGQGLQFLFEYFSETQRNKGNFPGRFSGRQFSNSRSEMNVSTLELGDSALYLCASTLGLAVQETQYFGPGTRLLVL.